This is a list of T cell receptor beta chains from one sample in a study of tumor-infiltrating lymphocytes in primary liver carcinoma. TCRdb analysed the multiplex PCR reads with MiXCR anew, one entry per CDR3 protein. Of 80,000 to 100,000 distinct CDR3 sequences detected, about 70% appear once; the ten largest clones hold under 30%. Material for sequencing was tumor-adjacent normal liver tissue. The receptors derive from a man aged 35-49 years with primary liver carcinoma and hepatitis B virus infection. The CDR3 runs from the conserved cysteine through the conserved F or W. The order of the fields is clone size, J gene, D gene, V gene, CDR3 DNA, CDR3 protein. The D gene is left open where the match is weak. Clone size, where shown, is once, few, many, or a class for clones that have expanded.

. | TRBJ2-5 | . | TRBV5-1 | TGCGCCAGCAGCTTGACAGTGGAGACCCAGTACTTC | CASSLTVETQYF
. | TRBJ2-7 | TRBD2 | TRBV4-1 | TGCGCCAGTACCCTCACTAGCGGGTACTTTTCCATCTACGAGCAGTACTTC | CASTLTSGYFSIYEQYF
. | TRBJ2-1 | . | TRBV11-1 | TGTGCCAGCAGCCTTGAACTAACGGGAGAAGTTGACAATGAGCAGTTCTTC | CASSLELTGEVDNEQFF
. | TRBJ2-3 | . | TRBV12-3/TRBV12-4 | TGTGCCAGCAGTCCTACGGAGGGCCCCGTTGCGCAGTATTTT | CASSPTEGPVAQYF
many | TRBJ2-2 | . | TRBV5-5 | TGTGCCAGCAGCTATGGACAGTCGAACACCGGGGAGCTGTTTTTT | CASSYGQSNTGELFF
many | TRBJ2-1 | . | TRBV12-5 | TGTGCTAGTGGCCTCGGACTGTACAATGAGCAGTTCTTC | CASGLGLYNEQFF
many | TRBJ1-4 | . | TRBV4-1 | TGCGCCAGCAGCCAAGTCCCCGGGGAAACTAATGAAAAACTGTTTTTT | CASSQVPGETNEKLFF
many | TRBJ2-1 | TRBD2 | TRBV12-3/TRBV12-4 | TGTGCCAGCCATCTAGCGGGAATCGGGTACAATGAGCAGTTCTTC | CASHLAGIGYNEQFF
. | TRBJ1-5 | . | TRBV30 | TGTGCCTGGGCGGGATTCTACAATCAGCCCCAGCATTTT | CAWAGFYNQPQHF
. | TRBJ2-2 | TRBD2 | TRBV11-2 | TGTGCCAGCACCCCGGGACGGGGACTAGCGGGTCTTAACACCGGGGAGCTGTTTTTT | CASTPGRGLAGLNTGELFF
. | TRBJ2-7 | TRBD1 | TRBV13 | TGTGTCAGCAGCGCCCCTCTTGGGACAGGGAGCGAGCGGTACTTC | CVSSAPLGTGSERYF
. | TRBJ2-7 | . | TRBV19 | TGTGCCAGTAGTGGGAACAGGGTACCCTACGAGCAGTACTTC | CASSGNRVPYEQYF
. | TRBJ2-1 | . | TRBV7-3 | TGTGCCAGCAGCGCCCCCGAGGTCCACAATGAGCAGTTCTTC | CASSAPEVHNEQFF
once | TRBJ2-1 | TRBD2 | TRBV5-1 | TGCGCCAACAGCTATTCCTGGGGAGGGGTCAACAATGAGCAGTTCTTC | CANSYSWGGVNNEQFF
. | TRBJ2-3 | . | TRBV11-2 | TGTGCCAGCAGCCCGAGCACGCGGGAAGATACGCAGTATTTC | CASSPSTREDTQYF
few | TRBJ1-1 | TRBD1 | TRBV14 | TGTACCAGCAGCCAACCTGACAGGGAGTTCTTGAACACTGAAGCTTTCTTT | CTSSQPDREFLNTEAFF
many | TRBJ2-1 | TRBD2 | TRBV4-1 | TGCGCCAGCAGCCTACGACTAGCGGAGAGCTCCTACAATGAGCAGTTCTTC | CASSLRLAESSYNEQFF
few | TRBJ2-7 | . | TRBV7-9 | TGTGCCAGCAGCCCTGGGGGCGTCCTCTCCTACGAGCAGTACTTC | CASSPGGVLSYEQYF
once | TRBJ1-1 | TRBD1 | TRBV28 | TGTGCCAGCCCTCCCGGGACAGGGGTGAACACTGAAGTTTTCTTT | CASPPGTGVNTEVFF
. | TRBJ2-7 | . | TRBV24-1 | TGTGCCACCACCATCTCCGCAGGGGAACTCTACGAGCAGTACTTC | CATTISAGELYEQYF
once | TRBJ2-3 | . | TRBV29-1 | TGCAGCGTTGGAGGGCTACCTAGGTCAGATACGCAGTATTTT | CSVGGLPRSDTQYF
. | TRBJ2-7 | . | TRBV11-2 | TGTGTCACCAGCCTATCTTTGGGAATATCCTACGAGCAGTACTTC | CVTSLSLGISYEQYF
many | TRBJ2-1 | TRBD2 | TRBV11-1 | TGTGCCAGCAGCTCTAGCGGGAACGTAAGGGGGCAGTTCTTC | CASSSSGNVRGQFF